The source of this T cell receptor beta chain is a study of blood T cell repertoires in COVID-19. In the authors' workflow: Amplification with reference gene primers provided the estimates of nucleated cell counts. The table came from immunoSEQ multiplex PCR; TCRdb's copy has only in-frame clones and leaves some out. V, J and clone size derive from that table, while D and trimming were established from the DNA sequence. The sample has about 400,000 clones, approximately 88% seen once. CDR1 SGHRS and CDR2 YFSETQ come from the germline V gene. V shed 2 bases and J shed 9 bases, with 21 bases lying between them. The CDR3 length is 16 residues.

This receptor was obtained from a man aged 35 to 55 with acute or convalescent COVID-19. The sequenced material came from peripheral blood. The chain links TRBV5-1 to TRBJ2-1; D unclear. CDR3 region: CASSFNTVGRHGEQFF. The DNA of the CDR3 is TGCGCCAGCAGCTTTAACACTGTGGGCCGTCATGGTGAGCAGTTCTTC.